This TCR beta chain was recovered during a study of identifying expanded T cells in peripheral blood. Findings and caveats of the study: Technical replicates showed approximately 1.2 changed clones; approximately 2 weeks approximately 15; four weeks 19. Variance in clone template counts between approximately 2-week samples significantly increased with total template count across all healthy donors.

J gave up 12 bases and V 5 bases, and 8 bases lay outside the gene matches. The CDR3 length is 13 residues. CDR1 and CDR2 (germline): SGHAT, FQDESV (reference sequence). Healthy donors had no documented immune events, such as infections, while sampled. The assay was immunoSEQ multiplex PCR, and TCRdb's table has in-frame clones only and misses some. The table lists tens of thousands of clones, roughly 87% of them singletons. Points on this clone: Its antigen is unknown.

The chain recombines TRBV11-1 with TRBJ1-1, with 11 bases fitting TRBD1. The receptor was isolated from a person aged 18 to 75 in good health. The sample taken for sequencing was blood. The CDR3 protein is CASSPRDRGITFF. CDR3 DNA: TGTGCCAGCAGCCCCCGGGACAGGGGGATAACTTTCTTT.